The following is a T cell receptor (beta chain) sequence with its context. These data are taken from a study of low-dose radiotherapy and immunotherapy resistance in tumors. Study overall: Cyclophosphamide infusions of 200 mg/m2 came every two weeks, one day before radiation-immunotherapy.

The germline V and J ends were trimmed by 0 bases and 4 bases, with 19 bases remaining between them. CDR1 DFQATT and CDR2 SNEGSKA come from the germline V gene (reference sequence). The CDR3 sequence is 17 residues long. TRAV and TRBV primers primed cDNA for both TCRalpha and TCRbeta. Amplification, which lasted 20 PCR cycles, used a constant-region primer and V-primer adapter to amplify TCRs. TCRdb processed the reads anew with MiXCR; each CDR3 protein has one entry. The sample comprises about 10,000 distinct CDR3 sequences, 35% to 50% of which are singletons, and 5.5% to 6.5% rests with the top ten.

The chain recombines TRBV20-1 with TRBJ2-1, with D perhaps TRBD2 (6 bases). This receptor was obtained from a human donor with advanced metastatic prostate, ovarian, gallbladder or colorectal cancer (not recorded which). This table probably holds off-target reads from a library built for another chain. DNA of the CDR3: TGCAGTGCTAGAGATGAAGCGGGCCATGGCCCTTACAATGAGCAGTTCTTC. Translation gives CSARDEAGHGPYNEQFF.